This T cell receptor beta chain was documented in a study of blood T cell repertoires in COVID-19. Study at large: Donors in the United States, Italy and Spain gave samples during acute or convalescent COVID-19. PBMCs, B-cell-depleted T cells, or T cells were the source of the cDNA or gDNA that made up the material.

Authors' analysis steps: Estimates of nucleated cell counts were drawn from the amplification of reference gene primers. Measured with immunoSEQ multiplex PCR; TCRdb has only the in-frame clones, and not every one. V and J calls plus clone size are reproduced from that table; the DNA served to infer D and trimming. The sample shows about 120,000 clones, approximately 80% of them seen only once. The receptor was isolated from a human donor in a cohort sampled during active COVID-19. Sequencing was carried out using peripheral blood.

CDR3 DNA sequence: TGTGCCAGCTCACCAGTGAGAAGCCCCGCAGATACGCAGTATTTT. Encoded protein: CASSPVRSPADTQYF. V is TRBV18 and J is TRBJ2-3; D gene uncertain. Germline V gene sequence: CDR1 KGHSH, CDR2 LQKENI. V was pared by 2 bases and J by 4 bases, with 13 bases between. The CDR3 contains 15 residues. Supplemented by reference TRBV18 and TRBJ2-3, the full variable domain reads NAGVMQNPRHLVRRRGQEARLRCSPMKGHSHVYWYRQLPEEGLKFMVYLQKENIIDESGMPKERFSAEFPKEGPSILRIQQVVRGDSAAYFCASSPVRSPADTQYFGPGTRLTVL.